This paragraph reports one TCR beta chain. Its binding antigen is unknown. No base qualities exist here, and no much larger clone lies one base off it. The library was made by the immunoSEQ multiplex PCR assay. As stored in TCRdb, this immuneACCESS dataset retains in-frame rearrangements with V and J assigned. A fraction of the clones does not appear; measured against another copy, unresolved V genes explain less than half of the discrepancy, and the remainder lacks a known reason. The sample data list 18,000 or so clones, and 83% of these were observed just once. Of the sample, approximately 5% is held by the ten largest clones. The entry originates in a study of CD4+ T cells in melanoma (dated by TCRdb to 2021 to 2024). Turning to the overall study: The study investigated neoantigen-specific CD4+ T cells in human melanoma.

The donors were melanoma patients. Spanning cysteine to phenylalanine, the CDR3 consists of 14 amino acids. The only DNA kept is the CDR3, 42 bases in frame from the first base. The germline V gene yields KGHSH for CDR1 and LQKENI for CDR2. Cut back by 2 bases and 1 base, the V and J ends lie 8 bases apart. Overall results and qualifications from the work: Neoantigen-specific CD4+ T cells in melanoma were reported to show diverse differentiation states. The report described a correlation between neoantigen-specific CD4+ T cells and the function of CD8+ T cells, macrophages and B cells.

Sample: cells from a culture (not recorded whether cultured in vitro). The TCR sequence derives from a human donor with melanoma. This chain joins TRBV18 to TRBJ1-1; the D gene cannot be named for sure. The encoded CDR3 is CASSPRQANTEAFF. Read as DNA, the sequence is TGTGCCAGCTCACCAAGGCAAGCGAACACTGAAGCTTTCTTT. With all but the CDR3 taken from the reference TRBV18 and TRBJ1-1 genes, the full variable domain is: NAGVMQNPRHLVRRRGQEARLRCSPMKGHSHVYWYRQLPEEGLKFMVYLQKENIIDESGMPKERFSAEFPKEGPSILRIQQVVRGDSAAYFCASSPRQANTEAFFGQGTRLTVV.